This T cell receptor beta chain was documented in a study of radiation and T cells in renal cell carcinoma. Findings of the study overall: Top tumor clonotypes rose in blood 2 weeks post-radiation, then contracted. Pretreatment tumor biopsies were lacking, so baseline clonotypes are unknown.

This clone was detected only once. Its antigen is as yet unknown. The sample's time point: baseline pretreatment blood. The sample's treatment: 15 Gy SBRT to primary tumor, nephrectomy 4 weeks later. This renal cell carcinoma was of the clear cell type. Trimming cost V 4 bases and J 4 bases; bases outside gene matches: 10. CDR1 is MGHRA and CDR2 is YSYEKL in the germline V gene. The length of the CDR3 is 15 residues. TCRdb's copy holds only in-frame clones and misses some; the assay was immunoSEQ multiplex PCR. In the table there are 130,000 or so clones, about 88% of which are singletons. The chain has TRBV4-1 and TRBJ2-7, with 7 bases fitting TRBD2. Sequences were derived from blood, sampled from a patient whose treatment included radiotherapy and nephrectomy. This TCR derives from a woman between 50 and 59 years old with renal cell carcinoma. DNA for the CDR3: TGCGCCAGCAGCCTCGAGCGGGGTTCTAATTACGAGCAGTACTTC. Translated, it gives CASSLERGSNYEQYF.